The text below deals with one T cell receptor beta chain. The V gene lost 1 base and the J gene lost 2 bases, with 5 bases spanning the gap. The germline V gene has CDR1 SGHAT and CDR2 FQNNGV. The CDR3 runs 13 residues. The record originates from a study of PD-1 blockade in classical Hodgkin lymphoma. The protocol was immunoSEQ multiplex PCR, while the TCRdb copy is restricted to in-frame clones and leaves out a portion. The data contain more than 60,000 clones, 90% of them singletons. Following autologous stem cell transplantation, relapse occurred in every patient, and exposure to brentuximab vedotin varied. When best responses were assessed, they were complete response, partial response or progressive disease.

Sample: peripheral blood mononuclear cells (PBMCs), taken at baseline. The chain is built from TRBV11-2 and TRBJ1-1, with D unclear. The sequence came from a human donor with classical Hodgkin lymphoma. CDR3 bases: TGTGCCAGCAGCTTAGCCCCAAACACTGAAGCTTTCTTT. Its translation is CASSLAPNTEAFF.